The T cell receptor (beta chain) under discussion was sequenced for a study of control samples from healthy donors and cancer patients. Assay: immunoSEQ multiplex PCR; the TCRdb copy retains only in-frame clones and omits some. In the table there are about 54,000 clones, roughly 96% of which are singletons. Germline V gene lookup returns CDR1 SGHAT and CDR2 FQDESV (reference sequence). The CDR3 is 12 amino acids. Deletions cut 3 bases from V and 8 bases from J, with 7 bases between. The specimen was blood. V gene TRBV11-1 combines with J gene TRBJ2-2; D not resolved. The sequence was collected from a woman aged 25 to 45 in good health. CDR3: CASSFGQGELFF. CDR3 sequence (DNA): TGTGCCAGCAGCTTCGGGCAAGGGGAGCTGTTTTTT.